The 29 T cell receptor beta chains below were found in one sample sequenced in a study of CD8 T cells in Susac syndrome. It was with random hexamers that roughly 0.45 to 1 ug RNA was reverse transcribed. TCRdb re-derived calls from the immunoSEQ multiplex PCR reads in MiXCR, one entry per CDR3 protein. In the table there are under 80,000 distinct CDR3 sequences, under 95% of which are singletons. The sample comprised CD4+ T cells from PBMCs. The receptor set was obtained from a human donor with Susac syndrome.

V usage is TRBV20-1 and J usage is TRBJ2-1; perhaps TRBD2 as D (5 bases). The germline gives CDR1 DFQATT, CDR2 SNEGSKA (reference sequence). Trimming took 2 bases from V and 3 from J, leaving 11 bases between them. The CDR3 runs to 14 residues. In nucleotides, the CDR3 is TGCAGTGCTAGAAGACCTAGCTTCTACAATGAGCAGTTCTTC. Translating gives CSARRPSFYNEQFF.

In DNA, the CDR3 is TGTGCCAGCAGCCCGAATGGGGTTTCCTACGAGCAGTACTTC. As protein: CASSPNGVSYEQYF. V and J are TRBV11-3 and TRBJ2-7; D remains ambiguous. The length of the CDR3 is 14 residues. CDR1 SGHNT and CDR2 YENEEA come from the germline V gene. Trimming removed 5 bases from V and 1 base from J, with 12 bases in between.

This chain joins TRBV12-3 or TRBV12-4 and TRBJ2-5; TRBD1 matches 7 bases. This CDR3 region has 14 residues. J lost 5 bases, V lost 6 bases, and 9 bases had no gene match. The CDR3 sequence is CASSRATGDETQYF. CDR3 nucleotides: TGTGCCAGCAGCAGAGCAACAGGGGACGAGACCCAGTACTTC.

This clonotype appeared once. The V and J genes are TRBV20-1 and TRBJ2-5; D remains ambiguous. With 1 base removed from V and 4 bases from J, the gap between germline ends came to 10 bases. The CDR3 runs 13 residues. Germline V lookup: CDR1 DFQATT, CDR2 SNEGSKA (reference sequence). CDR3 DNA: TGCAGTGCTAGAGTACCTCCTTTAGAGACCCAGTACTTC. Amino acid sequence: CSARVPPLETQYF.

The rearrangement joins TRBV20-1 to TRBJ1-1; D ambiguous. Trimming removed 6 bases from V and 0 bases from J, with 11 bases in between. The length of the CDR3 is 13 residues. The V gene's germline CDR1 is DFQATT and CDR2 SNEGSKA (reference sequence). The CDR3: CSAERRMNTEAFF. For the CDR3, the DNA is TGCAGTGCCGAACGGAGGATGAACACTGAAGCTTTCTTT.

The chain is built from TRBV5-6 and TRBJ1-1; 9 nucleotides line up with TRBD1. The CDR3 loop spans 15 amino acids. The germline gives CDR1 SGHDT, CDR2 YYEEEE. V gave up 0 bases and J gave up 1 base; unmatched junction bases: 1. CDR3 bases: TGTGCCAGCAGCTTGGTGGGACAGGGGAACACTGAAGCTTTCTTT. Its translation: CASSLVGQGNTEAFF.

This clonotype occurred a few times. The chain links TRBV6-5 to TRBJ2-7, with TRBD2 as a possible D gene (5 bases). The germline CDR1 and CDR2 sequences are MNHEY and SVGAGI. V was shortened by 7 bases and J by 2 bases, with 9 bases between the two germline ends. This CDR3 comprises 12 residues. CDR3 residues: CASTGSAYEQYF. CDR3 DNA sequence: TGTGCCAGCACGGGGAGCGCCTACGAGCAGTACTTC.

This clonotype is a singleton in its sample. CDR3 coding DNA: TGTGCCAGCAAAGAGAGGCTAGCGGACTCCTACGAGCAGTACTTC. This gives the protein CASKERLADSYEQYF. The V and J genes are TRBV2 and TRBJ2-7; the match to TRBD2 covers 7 bases. Germline V gene sequence: CDR1 SNHLY, CDR2 FYNNEI. The length of the CDR3 is 15 residues. V trimming: 7 bases; J trimming: 0 bases; junction bases outside the gene matches: 9.

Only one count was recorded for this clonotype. The CDR3 reads CSAYDTAGSQHF. CDR3 sequence (DNA): TGCAGTGCTTATGATACAGCAGGGTCCCAGCATTTT. The rearrangement uses TRBV20-1 and TRBJ1-5, with D perhaps TRBD1 (5 bases). The CDR3 spans 12 residues. CDR1 and CDR2 (germline): DFQATT, SNEGSKA (reference sequence). The germline V and J ends were trimmed by 5 bases and 11 bases, with 16 bases remaining between them.

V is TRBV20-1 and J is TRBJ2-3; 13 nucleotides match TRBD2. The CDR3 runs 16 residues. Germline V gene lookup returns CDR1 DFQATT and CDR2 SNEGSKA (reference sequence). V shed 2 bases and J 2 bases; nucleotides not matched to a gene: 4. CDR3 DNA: TGCAGTGCTAGAAGACTAGCGGGAGGAAACACAGATACGCAGTATTTT. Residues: CSARRLAGGNTDTQYF.

The CDR3 here is CASSLSAGTEAFF. DNA of the CDR3: TGTGCCAGCAGCTTATCCGCGGGTACTGAAGCTTTCTTT. This chain uses TRBV7-6 with TRBJ1-1, with D unresolved. The CDR3 has 13 residues. V shed 2 bases and J shed 5 bases, with 9 bases lying between them. Looked up from germline, CDR1 is SGHVS and CDR2 is FNYEAQ.

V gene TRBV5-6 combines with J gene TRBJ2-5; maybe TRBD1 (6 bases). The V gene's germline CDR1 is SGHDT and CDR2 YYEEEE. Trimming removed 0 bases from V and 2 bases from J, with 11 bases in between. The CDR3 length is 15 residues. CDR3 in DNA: TGTGCCAGCAGCTTGGAAAGGGGGATTCAAGAGACCCAGTACTTC. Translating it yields CASSLERGIQETQYF.

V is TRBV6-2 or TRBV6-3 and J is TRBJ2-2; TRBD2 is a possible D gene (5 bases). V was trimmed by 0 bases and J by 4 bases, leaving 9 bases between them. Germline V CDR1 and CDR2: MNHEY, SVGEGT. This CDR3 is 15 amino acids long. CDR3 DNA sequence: TGTGCCAGCAGTTACTCGAGAGGGTCCACCGGGGAGCTGTTTTTT. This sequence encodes CASSYSRGSTGELFF.

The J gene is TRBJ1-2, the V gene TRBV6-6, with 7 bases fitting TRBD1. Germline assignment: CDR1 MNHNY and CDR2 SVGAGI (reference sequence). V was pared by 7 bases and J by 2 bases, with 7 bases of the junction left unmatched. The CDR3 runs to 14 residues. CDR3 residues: CASMPQTGNYGYTF. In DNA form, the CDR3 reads TGTGCCAGCATGCCTCAGACAGGGAACTATGGCTACACCTTC.

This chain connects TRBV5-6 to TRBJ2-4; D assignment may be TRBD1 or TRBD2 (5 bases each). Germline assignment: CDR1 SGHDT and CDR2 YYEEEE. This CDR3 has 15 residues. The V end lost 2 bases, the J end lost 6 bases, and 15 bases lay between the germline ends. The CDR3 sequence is CASSFRVSAGNIQYF. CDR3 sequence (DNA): TGTGCCAGCAGCTTCAGGGTTTCTGCGGGAAACATTCAGTACTTC.

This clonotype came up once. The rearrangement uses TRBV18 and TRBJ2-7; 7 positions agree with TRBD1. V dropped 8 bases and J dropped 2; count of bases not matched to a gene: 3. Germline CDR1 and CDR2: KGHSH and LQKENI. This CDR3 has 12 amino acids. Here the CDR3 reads CASGTEAYEQYF. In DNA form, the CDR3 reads TGTGCCAGCGGGACAGAGGCCTACGAGCAGTACTTC.

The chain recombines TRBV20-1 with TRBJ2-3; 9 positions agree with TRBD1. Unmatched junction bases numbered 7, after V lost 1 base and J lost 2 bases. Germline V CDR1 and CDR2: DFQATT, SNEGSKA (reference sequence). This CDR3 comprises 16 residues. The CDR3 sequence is CSARGSGQGHTDTQYF. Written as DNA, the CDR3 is TGCAGTGCTAGAGGGTCGGGACAGGGTCACACAGATACGCAGTATTTT.

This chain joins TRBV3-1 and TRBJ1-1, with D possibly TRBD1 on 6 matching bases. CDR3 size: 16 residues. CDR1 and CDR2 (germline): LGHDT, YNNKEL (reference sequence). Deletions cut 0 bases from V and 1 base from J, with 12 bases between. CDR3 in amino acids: CASSQEGGGGNTEAFF. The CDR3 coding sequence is TGTGCCAGCAGCCAAGAGGGGGGCGGTGGGAACACTGAAGCTTTCTTT.

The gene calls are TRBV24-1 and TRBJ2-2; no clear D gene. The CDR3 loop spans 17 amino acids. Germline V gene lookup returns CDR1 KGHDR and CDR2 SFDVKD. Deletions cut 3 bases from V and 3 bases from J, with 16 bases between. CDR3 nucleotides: TGTGCCACCAGTGATGGCTCGCGAAAGGTGGACACCGGGGAGCTGTTTTTT. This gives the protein CATSDGSRKVDTGELFF.

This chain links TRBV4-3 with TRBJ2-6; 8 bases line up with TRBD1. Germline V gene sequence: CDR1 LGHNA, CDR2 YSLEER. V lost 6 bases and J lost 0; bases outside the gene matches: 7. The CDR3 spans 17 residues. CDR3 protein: CASRGQVTFSGANVLTF. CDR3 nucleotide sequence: TGCGCCAGCAGGGGACAGGTGACATTCTCTGGGGCCAACGTCCTGACTTTC.

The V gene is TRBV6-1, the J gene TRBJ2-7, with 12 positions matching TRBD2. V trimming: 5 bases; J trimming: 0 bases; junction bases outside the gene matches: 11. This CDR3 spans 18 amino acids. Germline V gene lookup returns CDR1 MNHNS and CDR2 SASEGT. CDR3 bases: TGTGCCAGCAGTCCGACTAGCGGGAGTGTGGGGAGCTCCTACGAGCAGTACTTC. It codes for CASSPTSGSVGSSYEQYF.

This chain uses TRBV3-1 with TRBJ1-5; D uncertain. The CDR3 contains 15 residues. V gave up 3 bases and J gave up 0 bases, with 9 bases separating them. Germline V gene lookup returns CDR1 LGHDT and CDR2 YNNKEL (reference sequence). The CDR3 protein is CASSQGTNSNQPQHF. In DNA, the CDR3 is TGTGCCAGCAGCCAGGGTACAAATAGCAATCAGCCCCAGCATTTT.

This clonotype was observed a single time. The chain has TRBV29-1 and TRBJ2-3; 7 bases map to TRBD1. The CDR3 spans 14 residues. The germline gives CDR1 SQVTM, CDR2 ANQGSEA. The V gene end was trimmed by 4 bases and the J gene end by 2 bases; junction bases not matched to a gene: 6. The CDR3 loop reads CSVAVDRTTDTQYF. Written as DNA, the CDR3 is TGCAGCGTTGCGGTGGACAGGACCACAGATACGCAGTATTTT.

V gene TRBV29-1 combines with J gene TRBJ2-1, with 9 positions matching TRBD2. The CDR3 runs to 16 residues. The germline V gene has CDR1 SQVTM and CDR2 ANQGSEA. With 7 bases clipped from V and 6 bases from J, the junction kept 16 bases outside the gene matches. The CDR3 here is CSAALFAGGPGNEQFF. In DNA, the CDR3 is TGCAGCGCAGCGTTGTTTGCGGGAGGGCCGGGCAATGAGCAGTTCTTC.

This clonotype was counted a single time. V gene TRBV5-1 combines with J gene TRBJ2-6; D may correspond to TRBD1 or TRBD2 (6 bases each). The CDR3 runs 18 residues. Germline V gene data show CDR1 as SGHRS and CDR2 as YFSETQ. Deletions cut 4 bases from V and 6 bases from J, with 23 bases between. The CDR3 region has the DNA TGCGCCAGCAGCCCGGAGGGGGACGTCCTTCTTCAGGCCAACGTCCTGACTTTC. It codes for CASSPEGDVLLQANVLTF.

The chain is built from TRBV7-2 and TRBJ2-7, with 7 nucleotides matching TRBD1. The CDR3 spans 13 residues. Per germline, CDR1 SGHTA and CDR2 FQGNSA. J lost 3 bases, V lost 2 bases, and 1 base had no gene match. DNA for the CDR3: TGTGCCAGCAGCTTAAACAGGGGCTACGAGCAGTACTTC. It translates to CASSLNRGYEQYF.

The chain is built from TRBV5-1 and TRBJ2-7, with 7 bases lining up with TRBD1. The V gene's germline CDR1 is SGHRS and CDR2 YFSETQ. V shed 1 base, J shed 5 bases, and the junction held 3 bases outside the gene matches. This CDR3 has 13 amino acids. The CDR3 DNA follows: TGCGCCAGCAGCTTGCGGCAGGGGGACGAGCAGTACTTC. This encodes CASSLRQGDEQYF.

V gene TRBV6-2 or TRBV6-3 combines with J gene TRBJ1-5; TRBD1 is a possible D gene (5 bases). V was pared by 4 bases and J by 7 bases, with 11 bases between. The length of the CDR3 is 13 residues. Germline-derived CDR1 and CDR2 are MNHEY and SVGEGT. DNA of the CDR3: TGTGCCAGCAGTTCCAGGGAGGGACAGCCCCAGCATTTT. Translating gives CASSSREGQPQHF.

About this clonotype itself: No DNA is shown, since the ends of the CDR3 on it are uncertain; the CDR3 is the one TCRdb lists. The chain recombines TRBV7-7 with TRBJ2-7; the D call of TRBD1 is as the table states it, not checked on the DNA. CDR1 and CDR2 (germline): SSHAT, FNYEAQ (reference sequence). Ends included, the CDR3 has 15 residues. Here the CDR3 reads CASSFGPGGSSEQYF.